A single sample is the source of the 28 T cell receptor beta chains below, sequenced in a study of blood T cell repertoires in COVID-19. Using immunoSEQ multiplex PCR, the repertoire was profiled, and TCRdb retains in-frame clones only, with some absent. The sample gives roughly 380,000 clones, 85% of which show up once; about 3.6% is in the top ten. Specimen: peripheral blood. These receptors were taken from a woman aged 18-29 years with acute or convalescent COVID-19.

This sequence joins TRBV29-1 and TRBJ2-7, with 7 bases matching TRBD1. The V gene end was trimmed by 1 base and the J gene end by 7 bases; junction bases not matched to a gene: 7. The CDR3 contains 13 residues. Germline CDR1 SQVTM, CDR2 ANQGSEA. The CDR3 nucleotides read TGCAGCGTTGAAGGACAGGGTCTAGGGGAGCAGTACTTC. It is translated as CSVEGQGLGEQYF.

The chain has TRBV5-6 and TRBJ2-3; D gene unclear. The CDR3 runs 17 residues. Trimming left V 4 bases short and J 2 bases short, with 20 bases between. Germline CDR1 is SGHDT and CDR2 is YYEEEE. The CDR3 region has the DNA TGTGCCAGCAGCGCTTTGGTGAGACTGAATCCCACAGATACGCAGTATTTT. The encoded protein is CASSALVRLNPTDTQYF. Looking up the rest from reference TRBV5-6 and TRBJ2-3 gives the full variable domain: DAGVTQSPTHLIKTRGQQVTLRCSPKSGHDTVSWYQQALGQGPQFIFQYYEEEERQRGNFPDRFSGHQFPNYSSELNVNALLLGDSALYLCASSALVRLNPTDTQYFGPGTRLTVL.

The chain links TRBV11-2 to TRBJ2-1, with D maybe TRBD1 (5 bases). From germline, CDR1 is SGHAT and CDR2 FQNNGV. V lost 3 bases, J lost 8 bases, and 11 bases lay in between. The CDR3 contains 13 residues. As DNA, the CDR3 is TGTGCCAGCAGCTTCCAGGGTCAGGATGAGCAGTTCTTC. It specifies CASSFQGQDEQFF.

The V gene is TRBV12-2, the J gene TRBJ1-1. TRBV12-2 is tagged as a pseudogene. This CDR3 contains 16 residues. CDR3 in amino acids: CASRLAGGVKDTEAFF. The DNA of the CDR3 is TGTGCAAGTCGCTTAGCCGGGGGGGTTAAGGACACTGAAGCTTTCTTT.

The V and J genes are TRBV11-2 and TRBJ2-5; TRBD2 matches at 14 bases. CDR1 and CDR2 (germline): SGHAT, FQNNGV. The V segment lost 1 base and the J segment 2 bases; nucleotides outside the gene matches: 6. The CDR3 covers 18 residues. CDR3 nucleotide sequence: TGTGCCAGCAGCTTAGGTCGACTAGCGGGAGGGGTACAAGAGACCCAGTACTTC. It is translated as CASSLGRLAGGVQETQYF.

This clone was seen a single time. V is TRBV6-6 and J is TRBJ2-2, with D tentatively TRBD1 (6 bases). Germline V CDR1 and CDR2: MNHNY, SVGAGI (reference sequence). The CDR3 length is 13 residues. The germline V and J ends were trimmed by 6 bases and 5 bases, with 10 bases remaining between them. The DNA of the CDR3 is TGTGCCAGCAGAGAACAGGGTACCGGGGAGCTGTTTTTT. It encodes CASREQGTGELFF.

This clone came up once. V is TRBV28 and J is TRBJ1-6; D is ambiguous. The CDR3 contains 16 residues. Trimming took off 3 bases at V and 6 bases at J, with 15 bases between the two ends. Germline-derived CDR1 and CDR2 are MDHEN and SYDVKM. CDR3 region: CASSFGEGSFNSPLHF. CDR3 DNA sequence: TGTGCCAGCAGTTTTGGGGAGGGAAGTTTTAATTCACCCCTCCACTTT.

The chain is built from TRBV5-1 and TRBJ2-3; the D gene is possibly TRBD1 (6 bases). The CDR3 is 13 residues long. The ends were cut back, 3 bases at V and 4 bases at J, with 9 bases in the middle. The germline V gene has CDR1 SGHRS and CDR2 YFSETQ. CDR3 bases: TGCGCCAGCAGCTCACAGGGCGCAGATACGCAGTATTTT. Translating it yields CASSSQGADTQYF.

The chain combines TRBV7-7 with TRBJ2-2; the match to TRBD2 covers 9 bases. Germline CDR1 and CDR2: SSHAT and FNYEAQ (reference sequence). This CDR3 comprises 18 residues. Unmatched junction bases numbered 16, after V lost 5 bases and J lost 6 bases. The DNA for the CDR3 is TGTGCCAGCAGCGAACACCCCGTCGGCGGGGGGGCCGCCGGGGAGCTGTTTTTT. This sequence encodes CASSEHPVGGGAAGELFF. The full variable domain, with the rest looked up from reference TRBV7-7 and TRBJ2-2, is GAGVSQSPRYKVTKRGQDVTLRCDPISSHATLYWYQQALGQGPEFLTYFNYEAQPDKSGLPSDRFSAERPEGSISTLTIQRTEQRDSAMYRCASSEHPVGGGAAGELFFGEGSRLTVL.

The CDR3 loop reads CASSPGGEAFF. For the CDR3, the DNA is TGTGCCAGCAGCCCCGGGGGAGAAGCTTTCTTT. The chain recombines TRBV5-4 with TRBJ1-1, with D maybe TRBD1 (5 bases). CDR1 and CDR2 from the germline V gene are SGHNT and YYREEE (reference sequence). The CDR3 spans 11 residues. V was shortened by 4 bases and J by 8 bases, with 9 bases between the two germline ends.

The CDR3 loop is CATSAQLEVYEQYF. The CDR3 nucleotides read TGTGCCACCAGCGCCCAACTAGAGGTCTACGAGCAGTACTTC. The chain has TRBV15 and TRBJ2-7, with D maybe TRBD2 (5 bases). Germline V gene sequence: CDR1 LNHNV, CDR2 YYDKDF (reference sequence). V lost 5 bases, J lost 3 bases, and 14 bases lay in between. This CDR3 comprises 14 residues.

This chain joins TRBV5-1 and TRBJ2-7; D is possibly TRBD1 (5 bases). Germline-derived CDR1 and CDR2 are SGHRS and YFSETQ. The CDR3 spans 16 residues. Trimming took 0 bases from V and 6 from J, leaving 19 bases between them. The CDR3 region is CASSLVRWPGKGEQYF. In DNA, the CDR3 is TGCGCCAGCAGCTTGGTACGTTGGCCAGGGAAGGGCGAGCAGTACTTC.

In its sample, this clone was seen once. The chain links TRBV19 to TRBJ1-5; 8 bases match TRBD1. This CDR3 contains 15 residues. Unmatched junction bases numbered 8, after V lost 5 bases and J lost 5 bases. Looked up from germline, CDR1 is LNHDA and CDR2 is SQIVND (reference sequence). In DNA form, the CDR3 reads TGTGCCAGTAGTCGGGTGACAGGGGATTATCAGCCCCAGCATTTT. This encodes CASSRVTGDYQPQHF.

The chain is built from TRBV5-1 and TRBJ1-2, with D perhaps matching TRBD1 (5 bases). This CDR3 is built from 12 residues. V was shortened by 0 bases and J by 8 bases, with 8 bases between the two germline ends. CDR1 SGHRS and CDR2 YFSETQ come from the germline V gene. CDR3 sequence reads: CASSLEGNGYTF. The DNA of the CDR3 is TGCGCCAGCAGCTTGGAGGGGAACGGCTACACCTTC.

Regarding this clone: At the DNA level, this CDR3 is encoded by other sequences in the same sample as well. The chain uses TRBV7-2 and TRBJ2-6; D gene ambiguous. CDR3 length: 15 residues. Between the trimmed V and J ends, which lost 1 base and 0 bases, there was a span of 4 bases. In germline, CDR1 is SGHTA, CDR2 FQGNSA. CDR3 DNA sequence: TGTGCCAGCAGCTTAGATAGCTCTGGGGCCAACGTCCTGACTTTC. This gives the protein CASSLDSSGANVLTF.

This clone showed up just a few times. The chain couples TRBV19 to TRBJ1-5; D call uncertain. The V gene's germline CDR1 is LNHDA and CDR2 SQIVND (reference sequence). V shed 5 bases and J shed 0 bases, with 11 bases lying between them. The CDR3 runs 15 residues. In DNA form, the CDR3 reads TGTGCCAGTAGTGAGAGCAAGTATAGCAATCAGCCCCAGCATTTT. Translation: CASSESKYSNQPQHF.

This chain connects TRBV5-5 to TRBJ2-7; TRBD1 is a possible D gene (6 bases). The CDR3 totals 14 residues. Germline assignment: CDR1 SGHKS and CDR2 YYEKEE (reference sequence). V lost 3 bases to trimming and J lost 1 base, with 11 bases between them. CDR3 region: CASSSGQLSYEQYF. The CDR3 DNA reads TGTGCCAGCAGCTCGGGACAATTGTCCTACGAGCAGTACTTC.

This clone was detected only a few times. This sequence joins TRBV14 and TRBJ2-7; no clear D. The CDR3 length is 13 residues. Trimming removed 4 bases at V and 5 bases at J, with 12 bases between. The germline V gene encodes CDR1 SGHDN and CDR2 FVKESK. The CDR3 reads CASSLPPQDEQYF. CDR3 sequence (DNA): TGTGCCAGCAGCCTTCCTCCTCAGGACGAGCAGTACTTC. Combining the CDR3 with reference TRBV14 and TRBJ2-7 gives the whole variable domain EAGVTQFPSHSVIEKGQTVTLRCDPISGHDNLYWYRRVMGKEIKFLLHFVKESKQDESGMPNNRFLAERTGGTYSTLKVQPAELEDSGVYFCASSLPPQDEQYFGPGTRLTVT.

V gene TRBV5-1 combines with J gene TRBJ2-4; TRBD2 agrees at 7 bases. The CDR3 contains 17 residues. Germline values: CDR1 SGHRS, CDR2 YFSETQ. The V and J ends lost 6 bases and 1 base, in that order; junction bases with no gene match: 13. The CDR3 nucleotides read TGCGCCAGCACCCTAACCCCGGGAGGAGGTGCCAAAAACATTCAGTACTTC. Protein product: CASTLTPGGGAKNIQYF.

V gene TRBV6-1 combines with J gene TRBJ2-2, with D maybe TRBD1 (6 bases). Germline CDR1 and CDR2: MNHNS and SASEGT. Trimming removed 3 bases from V and 8 bases from J, with 10 bases in between. The CDR3 is 13 amino acids. In DNA, the CDR3 is TGTGCCAGCAGTGACGCAGGGGTTGGGGAGCTGTTTTTT. Residues: CASSDAGVGELFF.

The chain employs TRBV4-2 and TRBJ1-2, with D possibly matching TRBD1 (6 bases). V lost 2 bases, J lost 3 bases, and 16 bases lay in between. This CDR3 is built from 16 residues. The germline gives CDR1 LGHNA, CDR2 YNFKEQ. CDR3 in DNA: TGTGCCAGCAGCCAAACGCGGACAGAGGGGTACTATGGCTACACCTTC. As protein: CASSQTRTEGYYGYTF.

This clone was recorded a few times. The genes are TRBV4-1 and TRBJ1-2; perhaps TRBD1 as D (6 bases). The germline V gene encodes CDR1 MGHRA and CDR2 YSYEKL. The CDR3 contains 14 residues. Trimming left V 3 bases short and J 4 bases short, with 12 bases between. The CDR3 nucleotides are TGCGCCAGCAGCCACCTAACAGGGACCTATGGCTACACCTTC. The encoded protein is CASSHLTGTYGYTF.

Note on this clone: Other nucleotide sequences in the sample specify the same CDR3. V and J are TRBV6-6 and TRBJ1-2; the D gene is possibly TRBD1 (6 bases). CDR1 and CDR2 from the germline V gene are MNHNY and SVGAGI (reference sequence). V was clipped by 7 bases and J by 1 base, with 13 bases between them. The CDR3 runs 14 residues. CDR3 nucleotides: TGTGCCAGCACTTCCGGGACACTTAACTATGGCTACACCTTC. It encodes CASTSGTLNYGYTF.

The genes are TRBV19 and TRBJ2-3; no definite D call. Per the germline V gene, CDR1 is LNHDA and CDR2 is SQIVND (reference sequence). The CDR3 contains 15 residues. The V end was cut by 3 bases, the J end by 2 bases, with 12 bases between. The CDR3 sequence: CASSIQDLDTDTQYF. CDR3 coding DNA: TGTGCCAGTAGTATCCAAGACCTAGACACAGATACGCAGTATTTT.

The DNA for the CDR3 is TGTGCCAGCAGCCCGAACCCAGGGTCCGCCGAGCAGTACTTC. Its translation: CASSPNPGSAEQYF. The V and J genes are TRBV5-6 and TRBJ2-7, with D possibly TRBD1 on 5 matching bases. V was shortened by 4 bases and J by 6 bases, with 17 bases between the two germline ends. This CDR3 has 14 residues. Germline CDR1 reads SGHDT; CDR2 reads YYEEEE.

This chain uses TRBV6-2 or TRBV6-3 with TRBJ2-1, with a tentative D call TRBD2 (5 bases). CDR3 length: 17 residues. Trimming removed 6 bases from V and 0 bases from J, with 18 bases in between. Germline CDR1 MNHEY, CDR2 SVGEGT. The CDR3 region is CASSHTTPAASYNEQFF. Written as DNA, the CDR3 is TGTGCCAGCAGCCATACGACTCCAGCGGCCTCCTACAATGAGCAGTTCTTC.

The gene calls are TRBV3-1 (or the pseudogene TRBV3-2) and TRBJ1-2; TRBD1 agrees at 10 bases. V was clipped by 4 bases and J by 4 bases; unmatched bases: 6. This CDR3 is built from 15 residues. Germline lookup yields CDR1 LGHDT and CDR2 YNNKEL (reference sequence). CDR3 protein: CASSRQGASFYGYTF. CDR3 nucleotide sequence: TGTGCCAGCAGCCGACAGGGGGCTTCCTTCTATGGCTACACCTTC.

J is TRBJ2-7 and V is TRBV7-3; D possibly corresponds to TRBD2 (7 bases). CDR1 SGHTA and CDR2 FQGTGA come from the germline V gene. V was clipped by 5 bases and J by 5 bases, with 25 bases between them. The CDR3 runs 17 residues. The DNA for the CDR3 is TGTGCCAGCAGCCCGAGGATTTTTGGGGGGGGGCCCAACGAGCAGTACTTC. This translates into CASSPRIFGGGPNEQYF.